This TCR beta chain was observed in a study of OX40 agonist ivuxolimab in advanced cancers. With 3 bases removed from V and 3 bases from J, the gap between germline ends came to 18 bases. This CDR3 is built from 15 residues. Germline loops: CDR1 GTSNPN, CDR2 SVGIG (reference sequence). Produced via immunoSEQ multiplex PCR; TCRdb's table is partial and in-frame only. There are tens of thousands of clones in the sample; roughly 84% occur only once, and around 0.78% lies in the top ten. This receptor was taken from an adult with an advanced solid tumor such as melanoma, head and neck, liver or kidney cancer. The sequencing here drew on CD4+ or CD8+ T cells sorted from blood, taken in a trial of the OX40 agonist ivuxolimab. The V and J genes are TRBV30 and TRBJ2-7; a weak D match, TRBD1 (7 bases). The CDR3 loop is CAWSAAGGLRYEQYF. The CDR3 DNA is TGTGCCTGGAGCGCCGCAGGGGGACTCCGCTACGAGCAGTACTTC.